This T cell receptor beta chain was recorded in a study of early T cells in non-severe SARS-CoV-2 infection. The wider study: Alpha and beta chains were unpaired, from unsorted whole-blood bulk RNA.

This clonotype was seen a handful of times. What it binds is not known. Individual cDNA molecules each received unique molecular identifiers attached to them. One entry per CDR3 protein, called by TCRdb with MiXCR from the 5' RACE reads. The sample has about 44,000 distinct CDR3 sequences; over 9% are singletons. Notes on the study in general: Matching against VDJdb likely underestimated virus-specific expansions, favoring anti-spike CD8.

CDR3 length: 11 amino acids. The V and J ends lost 8 bases and 4 bases, in that order; junction bases with no gene match: 0. Germline loops: CDR1 SEHNR, CDR2 FQNEAQ (reference sequence). The TCR was taken from an adult who was a healthcare worker with PCR-confirmed SARS-CoV-2 infection or an uninfected control (not recorded which). The rearrangement joins TRBV7-9 to TRBJ1-2; 8 positions match TRBD1. The source material was whole blood. The CDR3 DNA is TGTGCCAGCGGACAGGGCTATGGCTACACCTTC. Amino acid sequence: CASGQGYGYTF.